The T cell receptor (beta chain) under discussion was sequenced for a study of cytomegalovirus exposure and HLA in healthy donors (dated by TCRdb to the late 2010s). Study-wide context: An earlier analysis of more than 550 of the donors reported 276 Gb of sequence data and 100 million to 120 million unique TCR beta sequences obtained from 150 million to 200 million T cells. An early release covering over 500 HLA-typed donors comprised about 290 gigabases of sequencing data and approximately 85 million unique TCR sequences. Among the roughly 390 genotyped donors, about 83% belonged to the genetic ancestry cluster associated with self-reported Caucasian donors. The study was designed to test whether signatures of past pathogen exposure could be identified by cataloging public T cell receptors. The study used immunosequencing to profile the T cell repertoires of 666 subjects and linked those repertoires to cytomegalovirus serostatus. Besides the first cohort of 666 subjects, a separate validation cohort made up of 95 to 150 different subjects was used. High-throughput TCR immunosequencing, statistical association of individual TCRs with disease status, and machine learning were combined to predict cytomegalovirus infection status. A later analysis re-examined previously published TCR beta repertoires from roughly 720 donors and added high-resolution HLA genotyping to investigate patterns of TCR occurrence. Rather than drawing on any new phenotypic data, the later analysis identified candidate immune exposures from TCR beta sequences and the way those sequences occurred across donors. An earlier analysis of about 600 of the donors used high-throughput TCR beta sequencing to judge whether each TCR beta V gene segment behaved as functional or pseudogenic. Alongside the repertoire data, information on donor age, sex, ethnicity and CMV serostatus was compiled. Genome-wide SNP genotypes for about 55% of the roughly 670 donors were used in a later genetic analysis, which treated that subset as a discovery cohort. All discovery cohort repertoires had been generated using a single sequencing platform. HLA typing covered class I and class II loci at four-digit resolution. Typing coverage varied by locus: roughly 629-640 donors for A, B, C, DRB1 and DQB1; roughly 510 for DQA1; nearly 610 for DPA1; around 490 for DPB1. A handful of DR-DQ haplotypes were handled as single units for association and clustering because linkage in the cohort was strong. Across 398 genotyped donors of the cohort, an average of approximately 240,000 unique TCR beta nucleotide sequences per donor were sequenced, and roughly a sixth of those sequences were non-productive. What the work shows at the level of the full study, not this receptor alone: Presence/absence analyses assumed roughly uniform sequencing depth across donors, an assumption that may not hold. Broadly in line with IMGT annotations, most TCR beta V segments showed up in productive rearrangements about 87% or about 30% of the time in an earlier analysis of 587 of the donors. Because counts were too low, about 18 rarely observed V segments, including chromosome 9 orphons, were excluded from the earlier analysis of fewer than 650 of the donors. Linkage disequilibrium might explain the correlated functional status among segregating V segments, but an unknown experimental factor could not be ruled out. V-gene and J-gene trimming of TCR beta chains was associated with a missense DCLRE1C variant in a later genetic analysis, and the association was replicated in an independent cohort. The cohort was sequenced for TCR beta chains only, and without alpha or paired-chain data the features that could be detected were limited. In a later analysis, HLA-associated TCR beta chains showed more clonal expansion and lower generation probabilities than non-associated chains that were equally common. Because some donors lacked HLA typing at each locus, the association tests relied only on the typed subset. According to a later analysis, most CMV-associated TCR beta chains appeared to be HLA-restricted, and the HLA associations seemed to be driven largely by CMV exposure. A few of the identified cytomegalovirus-associated TCR beta chains were confirmed in vitro to be specific for cytomegalovirus antigens. A group of highly shared sequence variants was considered likely to be a technical artifact of the sequencing pipeline. According to the authors, the approach could potentially be generalized to other disease states and immunological phenotypes. A further reported finding was that TCR beta sequences accurately predicted the HLA-A and HLA-B alleles for most subjects in the first cohort. In a later analysis, several top co-occurrence clusters were reported to appear linked to parvovirus B19, influenza, CMV and Epstein-Barr virus. Compared with the 666-donor mean, donors in an Asian-associated ancestry cluster had fewer N-insertions in productive TCRs, according to a later genetic analysis. CMV serostatus was the only immune exposure information available for the cohort. Assigning TCR associations to individual alleles was difficult when HLA alleles, especially DR and DQ, strongly co-occurred. A later analysis associated 15,000 to 20,000 TCR beta sequences with specific HLA alleles at a false discovery rate of 0.05. The study listed 164 TCR beta chains as associated with cytomegalovirus. The classifier was reported to diagnose cytomegalovirus status with high specificity and sensitivity in both the original and validation cohorts. While some public TCRs were present in many individuals, most TCR sequences turned up only very rarely across donors. According to a later analysis, TCR association rates differed among HLA loci, with DRB1 alleles showing the most associated TCRs and HLA-C alleles showing the fewest.

Libraries were prepared through the immunoSEQ multiplex PCR assay. For the multiplex PCR, a mixture combining 60 forward primers for TCR Vbeta segments and 13 reverse primers for TCR Jbeta segments was used. Amplification of the CDR3 region of rearranged TCR beta genes was performed with a multiplex PCR assay on genomic DNA. The amplified TCR beta libraries were sequenced on the Illumina HiSeq System as 87-base-pair reads. Concerning the study's data processing: Across the 600 to 700 repertoires, a later analysis counted 78 million or so unique TCR beta chains, roughly 11 million of which were shared by at least two donors. A nearest-neighbor algorithm error-corrected the raw reads and collapsed the reads into unique sequences, merging closely related sequences to remove PCR and sequencing errors. V, D and J gene segments were assigned by aligning CDR3 sequences to IMGT reference sequences. For a sequence to be retained, at least a six-nucleotide match to both a V gene segment and a J gene segment was required. Rearrangements were classified as productive when the CDR3 lacked stop codons and remained in frame with V and J, and all other rearrangements were classified as non-productive. CDR3 was defined by IMGT convention, running from the second conserved V-encoded cysteine to the conserved J-encoded phenylalanine. The earlier analysis of some 540 of the donors excluded any sequence lacking an unambiguous match to a single V gene segment. In an earlier analysis of approximately 560 of the donors, a V segment was called functional when productive rearrangements were above 56.7%, and segregating when the standard deviation between donors exceeded 5%. A statistical classification framework was built for diagnosing cytomegalovirus status from the catalog of TCR beta chain sequences. In a later analysis, TCR nucleotide sequences were compared against IMGT/GENE-DB human TR gene sequences so that V and J genes could be assigned. A later analysis assigned CDR3 sequences and most-parsimonious VDJ recombination scenarios with the TCRdist pipeline. A later analysis defined each TCR beta chain by its CDR3 amino acid sequence plus V-gene family, and excluded reads lacking a unique V-gene family. In a later analysis, nearly 600 highly shared, low-generation-probability nucleotide sequences were removed to address suspected cross-contamination and a sequencing artifact. For each public chain, a later analysis derived a clonal expansion index from normalized ranks of inferred template counts within each repertoire. In a later analysis, generation probabilities were computed using a VDJ recombination model fitted to out-of-frame rearrangements, and the results were checked against IGoR. In a later analysis, hypergeometric tests were used to score TCR-TCR, TCR-HLA and TCR-CMV co-occurrence, with a repertoire-size bias correction applied to TCR pairs. A later analysis estimated false discovery rates by permuting HLA or CMV assignments 20 times. In a later analysis, co-occurring TCRs were grouped with DBSCAN, and TCRdist sequence similarity was added when clustering was performed within HLA-allele-positive subsets. Repertoires with fewer than 30,000 or more than 120,000 public chains were left out of co-occurrence clustering, as were five repertoires with anomalous nucleotide sharing. The immuneACCESS repertoire file appears here via TCRdb, limited to in-frame rearrangements. These files lack a portion of the clones; in checked studies, under half of the deficit traces to unresolved V genes, and the cause of the others is not known. That table is the source of V, J and clone size, and D and trimming were worked out from the DNA. The sample table contains roughly 99,000 clones; only one count was recorded for over 70% of them. The ten biggest clones cover approximately 2% of the sample.

In total, about 650 healthy bone marrow donors made up the cohort. Cohort members were all nominally healthy when sampled, although unrecorded immune exposures were likely present. The donor tested CMV seronegative, placing the donor among the 350 to 400 seronegative members of the cohort. Every donor gave a peripheral blood sample, and the peripheral blood mononuclear cells from that sample were used for TCR beta sequencing. Genomic DNA extraction from the blood cell samples was performed with the Qiagen DNeasy Blood Extraction Kit. This clone was seen more than once but under ten times. The antigen it binds to is not known. No base qualities exist here, and no much larger clone lies one base off it. Sequencing used PBMCs. The clonotype originates from a man aged 25 to 45 in good health and CMV-seronegative.

Read as DNA, the sequence is TGTGCCTGGGGGACAGGGCTCGCCGGGGAGCTGTTTTTT. Translated, this gives CAWGTGLAGELFF. This chain joins TRBV30 to TRBJ2-2, with 9 bases in between that match TRBD1. CDR1 and CDR2 (GTSNPN, SVGIG) derive from the germline V gene (reference sequence). Compared with germline, V lacks 5 bases and J lacks 6 bases; bases without a gene match: 4. The CDR3, from cysteine to phenylalanine, totals 13 residues. Only CDR3 DNA is held: 39 bases, read in frame from base 1.